Sequencing of this T cell receptor (beta chain) was carried out in a study of cytomegalovirus exposure and HLA in healthy donors. Use of 60 Vbeta and 13 Jbeta primers characterized the PCR. Sequenced by immunoSEQ multiplex PCR; TCRdb stores in-frame clones only, minus some. The table lists roughly 100,000 clones, approximately 74% of them singletons. Points from the study as a whole: It was reportedly the case that the classifier diagnosed cytomegalovirus status with high specificity and sensitivity. Versus the approximately 700-donor mean, an Asian-associated ancestry cluster reportedly showed fewer N-insertions in a later analysis. Near-uniform donor sequencing depth was presumed by presence/absence analyses. Solely CMV serostatus was available to characterize immune exposure.

The CDR3 totals 15 residues. Trimming stripped 3 bases from V and 3 bases from J, with 12 bases between. The V gene's germline CDR1 is SGHAT and CDR2 FQNNGV. Concerning this clone itself: The antigen is not known.

The chain combines TRBV11-2 with TRBJ1-5; maybe TRBD1 (5 bases). The TCR comes from a woman aged 35 to 49 in good health and CMV-seronegative. Sequenced sample: PBMCs. The CDR3 loop is CASSFSGLDNQPQHF. In DNA, the CDR3 is TGTGCCAGCAGCTTTTCAGGGCTTGACAATCAGCCCCAGCATTTT.